This TCR beta chain was recorded in a study of neoadjuvant anti-PD-1 for oral cavity cancer. Study-level background: Around day 43, patients without progression received a fourth nivolumab dose before surgery. Findings of the study overall: Post-nivolumab, blood T cell clonality was significantly elevated in non-responders. Higher pretreatment Treg/Th17 ratios tracked higher pretreatment blood clonality.

TCRdb keeps only in-frame clones here, not all; method: immunoSEQ multiplex PCR. The table has around 13,000 clones, 50% to 80% seen once; the top ten hold about 2.5%. This clone was seen more than once but under ten times. Its antigen is currently unknown. Germline V gene lookup returns CDR1 LNHDA and CDR2 SQIVND (reference sequence). Trimming at V came to 7 bases and at J to 6 bases, leaving 10 bases not matched to a gene. CDR3 size: 14 residues. This material consisted of PBMCs, taken before nivolumab (anti-PD-1) treatment. The TCR originated in a person between 40 and 80 years old with oral cavity squamous cell carcinoma. The chain joins TRBV19 to TRBJ1-1; 8 positions match TRBD1. CDR3 amino acids: CASTSDRASAEAFF. The CDR3 coding sequence is TGTGCCAGTACCTCGGACAGGGCAAGCGCTGAAGCTTTCTTT.